Presented here are 32 T cell receptor beta chains from one specimen sequenced in a study of OX40 agonist ivuxolimab in advanced cancers. Sequenced by immunoSEQ multiplex PCR; TCRdb stores in-frame clones only, minus some. The table shows tens of thousands of clones, with 65% to 85% occurring only once. This specimen consisted of CD4+ or CD8+ T cells sorted from blood, obtained in a trial of the OX40 agonist ivuxolimab. These receptors were obtained from an adult with an advanced solid tumor such as melanoma, head and neck, liver or kidney cancer.

The chain uses TRBV30 and TRBJ2-2; the D is unclear. The length of the CDR3 is 15 residues. Trimming took off 0 bases at V and 7 bases at J, with 15 bases between the two ends. The germline gives CDR1 GTSNPN, CDR2 SVGIG (reference sequence). In nucleotides, the CDR3 is TGTGCCTGGAGTGTAGTGGTAGGGTTTAACGGGGAGCTGTTTTTT. This sequence encodes CAWSVVVGFNGELFF.

The rearrangement joins TRBV19 to TRBJ2-7; 10 nucleotides agree with TRBD2. CDR1 and CDR2 (germline): LNHDA, SQIVND (reference sequence). The CDR3 loop spans 15 amino acids. V was pared by 3 bases and J by 6 bases, with 8 bases of the junction left unmatched. This CDR3 is CASSIGLAGEGEQYF. CDR3 coding DNA: TGTGCCAGTAGTATTGGGCTAGCGGGAGAAGGCGAGCAGTACTTC.

The genes are TRBV10-3 and TRBJ2-3, with 9 bases identical to TRBD1. The V and J ends lost 5 bases and 3 bases, in that order; junction bases with no gene match: 12. This CDR3 has 17 residues. Per germline, CDR1 ENHRY and CDR2 SYGVKD. The CDR3 protein is CAISRSPGQGVTDTQYF. The CDR3 region has the DNA TGTGCCATCAGTCGATCTCCGGGACAGGGAGTTACAGATACGCAGTATTTT.

V gene TRBV9 combines with J gene TRBJ2-1, with D tentatively TRBD1 or TRBD2 (5 bases each). Germline CDR1 SGDLS, CDR2 YYNGEE. The CDR3 runs 13 residues. The V end was cut by 0 bases, the J end by 9 bases, with 10 bases between. The CDR3 sequence: CASSVGGASEQFF. The DNA for the CDR3 is TGTGCCAGCAGCGTAGGAGGGGCCAGTGAGCAGTTCTTC.

The V call is TRBV5-6, the J call TRBJ2-7, with 11 nucleotides matching TRBD1. The germline V gene has CDR1 SGHDT and CDR2 YYEEEE. This CDR3 comprises 15 residues. Trimming at V came to 4 bases and at J to 4 bases, leaving 7 bases not matched to a gene. CDR3 protein: CASSPAGQGAYEQYF. CDR3 sequence (DNA): TGTGCCAGCAGCCCGGCCGGACAGGGGGCTTACGAGCAGTACTTC.

This rearrangement joins TRBV28 to TRBJ1-1, with D hard to call. Trimming removed 3 bases at V and 1 base at J, with 9 bases between. The CDR3 covers 14 residues. Germline CDR1 and CDR2: MDHEN and SYDVKM. The chain's CDR3 is CASSLSRWNTEAFF. CDR3 DNA sequence: TGTGCCAGCAGTTTGAGTAGGTGGAACACTGAAGCTTTCTTT.

This clone was detected once. The J gene is TRBJ2-5, the V gene TRBV7-9, with 8 bases aligning to TRBD2. This CDR3 has 15 residues. Germline values: CDR1 SEHNR, CDR2 FQNEAQ (reference sequence). V was pared by 4 bases and J by 2 bases, with 6 bases of the junction left unmatched. CDR3 DNA sequence: TGTGCCAGCAGCTGGGCAGCGGGAGCGCAAGAGACCCAGTACTTC. Translation gives CASSWAAGAQETQYF.

This chain links TRBV10-3 with TRBJ2-7, with D uncertain. The CDR3 consists of 12 residues. Germline V gene data show CDR1 as ENHRY and CDR2 as SYGVKD. The V and J ends lost 0 bases and 11 bases respectively, with 11 bases between them. CDR3 DNA sequence: TGTGCCATCAGTGAGTCACCCTCCCCGGAGTACTTC. Encoded protein: CAISESPSPEYF.

The chain combines TRBV5-5 with TRBJ2-7, with TRBD1 matching over 10 bases. V lost 0 bases to trimming and J lost 5 bases; unmatched junction nucleotides: 11. Germline V gene data show CDR1 as SGHKS and CDR2 as YYEKEE (reference sequence). The CDR3 is 17 amino acids. The CDR3 DNA is TGTGCCAGCAGCTTGGAATGGGGACAGGGGTTTAGAGACGAGCAGTACTTC. The encoded protein is CASSLEWGQGFRDEQYF.

The chain joins TRBV10-3 to TRBJ2-1, with 9 bases identical to TRBD1. The CDR3 consists of 14 residues. The germline gives CDR1 ENHRY, CDR2 SYGVKD. After removal of 3 bases from V and 9 bases from J, the junction contained 6 bases not matched to a gene. The CDR3 bases are TGTGCCATCAGTGACCGGACAGGGGCAAGTGAGCAGTTCTTC. Protein product: CAISDRTGASEQFF.

V and J are TRBV7-2 and TRBJ2-6, with D hard to call. Germline V lookup: CDR1 SGHTA, CDR2 FQGNSA. V was shortened by 2 bases and J by 2 bases, with 10 bases between the two germline ends. This CDR3 contains 16 residues. CDR3 sequence: CASSLSLGTGANVLTF. DNA for the CDR3: TGTGCCAGCAGCTTATCGCTGGGGACTGGGGCCAACGTCCTGACTTTC.

The gene calls are TRBV28 and TRBJ2-3; D might be TRBD1 (6 bases). Germline V gene data show CDR1 as MDHEN and CDR2 as SYDVKM. V was trimmed by 4 bases and J by 2 bases, leaving 16 bases between them. The CDR3 length is 16 residues. The CDR3 DNA sequence: TGTGCCAGCAGTTCATATTCCGACAGGATCACAGATACGCAGTATTTT. This codes for CASSSYSDRITDTQYF.

The chain joins TRBV5-4 to TRBJ2-7; 15 bases are shared with TRBD2. After removal of 4 bases from V and 4 bases from J, the junction contained 6 bases not matched to a gene. This CDR3 has 16 residues. Germline values: CDR1 SGHNT, CDR2 YYREEE (reference sequence). CDR3 region: CASSPDGTSGRYEQYF. CDR3 bases: TGTGCCAGCAGCCCCGACGGGACTAGCGGGAGGTACGAGCAGTACTTC.

The chain is built from TRBV6-6 and TRBJ2-7; 7 bases fit TRBD1. The length of the CDR3 is 11 residues. The germline V gene encodes CDR1 MNHNY and CDR2 SVGAGI (reference sequence). Trimming at V came to 7 bases and at J to 10 bases, leaving 7 bases not matched to a gene. This CDR3 reads CASTQGDNQYF. The CDR3 DNA is TGTGCCAGCACCCAGGGGGACAACCAGTACTTC.

The chain carries TRBV28 and TRBJ1-5, with 9 positions matching TRBD1. This CDR3 spans 16 amino acids. The germline gives CDR1 MDHEN, CDR2 SYDVKM. The V segment lost 5 bases and the J segment 4 bases; nucleotides outside the gene matches: 9. CDR3 amino acids: CASSLLRQGVNQPQHF. DNA of the CDR3: TGTGCCAGCAGTCTTTTACGACAGGGGGTGAATCAGCCCCAGCATTTT.

This clone was found a few times. The chain couples TRBV10-1 to TRBJ2-1; 8 bases align to TRBD1. The germline CDR1 and CDR2 sequences are WNHNN and SYGVQD (reference sequence). Trimming took 8 bases from V and 2 from J; bases not matched to a gene: 2. This CDR3 contains 13 residues. CDR3: CASSDRAYNEQFF. The CDR3 DNA follows: TGCGCCAGCTCGGACAGGGCCTACAATGAGCAGTTCTTC.

The chain joins TRBV10-3 to TRBJ2-5; 14 nucleotides line up with TRBD2. The CDR3 runs 18 residues. Germline V gene lookup returns CDR1 ENHRY and CDR2 SYGVKD. The ends lost 2 bases at V and 4 bases at J; junction bases unmatched: 9. CDR3 loop: CAISEPGAGTSGRETQYF. The CDR3 nucleotides are TGTGCCATCAGTGAGCCGGGCGCCGGGACTAGCGGGAGAGAGACCCAGTACTTC.

This chain connects TRBV7-8 to TRBJ1-6; the D gene is possibly TRBD1 (6 bases). The CDR3 runs 15 residues. V lost 4 bases, J lost 8 bases, and 15 bases lay in between. Looked up from germline, CDR1 is SGHVS and CDR2 is FQNEAQ. CDR3 coding DNA: TGTGCCAGCAGCTCGAACAGGGTTTGGGATTCACCCCTCCACTTT. Its protein is CASSSNRVWDSPLHF.

The CDR3 bases are TGTGCCAGCAGCCAAGACCCTCTAGCGGGAGGAACAGATACGCAGTATTTT. Translated, it gives CASSQDPLAGGTDTQYF. The chain has TRBV4-2 and TRBJ2-3; 11 bases fit TRBD2. The ends lost 0 bases at V and 3 bases at J; junction bases unmatched: 5. In germline, CDR1 is LGHNA, CDR2 YNFKEQ. The CDR3 spans 17 residues.

The chain employs TRBV6-1 and TRBJ1-5; 8 nucleotides align to TRBD1. The CDR3 has 15 amino acids. Germline-derived CDR1 and CDR2 are MNHNS and SASEGT. Unmatched junction bases numbered 11, after V lost 6 bases and J lost 7 bases. The CDR3 region is CASRDREPSGQPQHF. The CDR3 coding sequence is TGTGCCAGCAGGGACAGGGAACCTTCAGGGCAGCCCCAGCATTTT.

This clone was seen once. The chain's CDR3 is CASSDDRGTNTGELFF. The CDR3 DNA reads TGTGCCAGCAGCGACGACAGGGGAACGAACACCGGGGAGCTGTTTTTT. The genes are TRBV13 and TRBJ2-2; 8 bases are shared with TRBD1. This CDR3 comprises 16 residues. V shed 5 bases, J shed 0 bases, and the junction held 5 bases outside the gene matches. The germline V gene has CDR1 PRHDT and CDR2 FYEKMQ (reference sequence).

The rearrangement links TRBV5-6 to TRBJ2-1; 7 bases fit TRBD2. The germline V gene encodes CDR1 SGHDT and CDR2 YYEEEE. Trimming at V came to 6 bases and at J to 2 bases, leaving 5 bases not matched to a gene. The CDR3 has 14 amino acids. The CDR3 DNA reads as TGTGCCAGCAATCGGCTAGCGGCCTACAATGAGCAGTTCTTC. Amino acids: CASNRLAAYNEQFF.

The chain recombines TRBV5-4 with TRBJ2-1; maybe TRBD2 (7 bases). From germline, CDR1 is SGHNT and CDR2 YYREEE (reference sequence). Between the trimmed V and J ends, which lost 0 bases and 7 bases, there was a span of 14 bases. This CDR3 comprises 15 residues. CDR3 region: CASSLEGGPGNEQFF. CDR3 in DNA: TGTGCCAGCAGCTTGGAGGGGGGGCCGGGGAATGAGCAGTTCTTC.

The chain joins TRBV14 to TRBJ2-7, with D possibly matching TRBD1 (6 bases). The CDR3 consists of 15 residues. V lost 4 bases, J lost 1 base, and 14 bases lay in between. Germline assignment: CDR1 SGHDN and CDR2 FVKESK. DNA of the CDR3: TGTGCCAGCAGCCCCGAGGACAGACCGTCCTACGAGCAGTACTTC. Amino acid sequence: CASSPEDRPSYEQYF.

The chain combines TRBV5-6 with TRBJ2-1; 8 nucleotides align to TRBD1. V shed 5 bases and J 2 bases; nucleotides not matched to a gene: 6. The CDR3 sequence is 15 residues long. Germline V gives CDR1 SGHDT, CDR2 YYEEEE. CDR3 sequence reads: CASSSGTGAYNEQFF. The CDR3 DNA reads TGTGCCAGCAGTTCCGGGACAGGAGCCTACAATGAGCAGTTCTTC. The variable domain in full, with the rest retrieved from reference TRBV5-6 and TRBJ2-1, is DAGVTQSPTHLIKTRGQQVTLRCSPKSGHDTVSWYQQALGQGPQFIFQYYEEEERQRGNFPDRFSGHQFPNYSSELNVNALLLGDSALYLCASSSGTGAYNEQFFGPGTRLTVL.

This clone came up once. V is TRBV13 and J is TRBJ2-5; D remains unclear. Near its end, the DNA agrees better with TRBJ2-7, so the J call may be wrong. In germline, CDR1 is PRHDT, CDR2 FYEKMQ (reference sequence). The CDR3 length is 15 residues. The CDR3 is CASSPTPGLLYEQYF. The CDR3 DNA reads TGTGCCAGCAGCCCCACCCCGGGCCTACTCTACGAGCAGTACTTC.

The V and J genes are TRBV6-1 and TRBJ2-1, with 9 positions matching TRBD2. The ends lost 6 bases at V and 5 bases at J; junction bases unmatched: 17. The CDR3 consists of 18 residues. Germline values: CDR1 MNHNS, CDR2 SASEGT. The CDR3 nucleotides read TGTGCCAGCAGGGAATACCTTAGCGCGGGAGGGCCTAACAATGAGCAGTTCTTC. Translation: CASREYLSAGGPNNEQFF.

This chain uses TRBV27 with TRBJ2-7, with TRBD1 matching 8 bases. V lost 6 bases, J lost 1 base, and 5 bases stayed unmatched. CDR3 length: 14 residues. The germline gives CDR1 MNHEY, CDR2 SMNVEV (reference sequence). CDR3 in DNA: TGTGCCAGCAGCCGCAGGGGGCGGTCCTACGAGCAGTACTTC. Translated, it gives CASSRRGRSYEQYF.

This chain joins TRBV28 and TRBJ2-7; D might be TRBD2 (6 bases). V was trimmed by 6 bases and J by 1 base, leaving 10 bases between them. CDR3 size: 13 residues. Germline V lookup: CDR1 MDHEN, CDR2 SYDVKM. CDR3 DNA sequence: TGTGCCAGCAGCTCCGGGGGATCCTACGAGCAGTACTTC. Protein product: CASSSGGSYEQYF.

V usage is TRBV19 and J usage is TRBJ2-4, with D unclear. Per germline, CDR1 LNHDA and CDR2 SQIVND (reference sequence). This CDR3 has 15 residues. The V end was cut by 3 bases, the J end by 1 base, with 10 bases between. Written as DNA, the CDR3 is TGTGCCAGTAGTATCCCGAATGGGGCCAAAAACATTCAGTACTTC. Translating it yields CASSIPNGAKNIQYF.

The chain is built from TRBV7-8 and TRBJ1-3; a possible D gene is TRBD1 (6 bases). The length of the CDR3 is 15 residues. Germline CDR1 SGHVS, CDR2 FQNEAQ. V lost 5 bases and J 0 bases, leaving 11 bases between the germline ends. Here the CDR3 reads CASSKGQSSGNTIYF. The CDR3 bases are TGTGCCAGCAGCAAAGGACAGAGCTCTGGAAACACCATATATTTT.

The chain uses TRBV19 and TRBJ2-5; D not resolved. Trimming stripped 6 bases from V and 5 bases from J, with 13 bases between. The CDR3 is 13 residues long. Germline V lookup: CDR1 LNHDA, CDR2 SQIVND (reference sequence). The CDR3 protein is CASSPSRLETQYF. In nucleotides, the CDR3 is TGTGCCAGTAGCCCCTCCCGGTTGGAGACCCAGTACTTC.